What follows describes a single T cell receptor (beta chain). The antigen is undetermined. These data originate in a study of cytomegalovirus exposure and HLA in healthy donors. Turning to the study itself: Drawn from HLA-typed donors, about 85 million unique TCRs were held in an early data release. General study results and limits: According to a later analysis, donors in an Asian-associated ancestry cluster reportedly had fewer N-insertions than the roughly 630-donor mean. It was reported that TCR beta sequences correctly inferred the HLA-A and HLA-B alleles for most subjects.

The CDR3 is made up of 16 amino acids. J lost 5 bases, V lost 4 bases, and 9 bases had no gene match. Germline CDR1 is MNHNY and CDR2 is SVGAGI (reference sequence). Both 60 Vbeta primers and 13 Jbeta primers went into the PCR. Clones were read by immunoSEQ multiplex PCR, and TCRdb kept only the in-frame ones, dropping some. The top ten clones hold 0.95% to 1.4% of a sample with more than 95,000 clones, around 80% of them seen once. The TCR was taken from a woman in her 30s in good health and CMV-seronegative. V usage is TRBV6-6 and J usage is TRBJ2-5; 11 bases match TRBD1. The sample taken for sequencing was PBMCs. DNA of the CDR3: TGTGCCAGCAGTTGGTTCGGACAGGGGGCGGGGGAGACCCAGTACTTC. It yields the protein CASSWFGQGAGETQYF.